What follows describes a single T cell receptor beta chain. Antigen: not known. The data derive from a study of OX40 agonist ivuxolimab in advanced cancers. Overall study results and limits: Circulating CD4+ and CD8+ T cells showed clonal expansion by week 6 at 0.1 to 3.0 mg/kg. Antigen specificity was not determined for the expanded peripheral T cells.

Using immunoSEQ multiplex PCR, the repertoire was profiled, and TCRdb retains in-frame clones only, with some absent. The table shows around 46,000 clones, with 77% occurring only once. With 7 bases removed from V and 1 base from J, the gap between germline ends came to 14 bases. This CDR3 region has 14 residues. Germline CDR1 is SGHRS and CDR2 is YFSETQ. The J gene is TRBJ1-1, the V gene TRBV5-1; D is uncertain. This TCR was recovered from an adult with an advanced solid tumor such as melanoma, head and neck, liver or kidney cancer. The sequencing used CD4+ or CD8+ T cells sorted from blood, collected in a trial of the OX40 agonist ivuxolimab. This CDR3 reads CASVAAPPNTEAFF. For the CDR3, the DNA is TGCGCCAGCGTGGCTGCTCCTCCGAACACTGAAGCTTTCTTT.